The rows below give T cell receptor beta chains drawn from one sample of a study of blood T cell repertoires in COVID-19. TCRdb's table, derived via immunoSEQ multiplex PCR, lists solely in-frame clones and lacks some. The table lists 250,000 or so clones, 92% of them singletons. Sequenced input: peripheral blood. These receptors came from a man in his thirties or forties with COVID-19, enrolled during active disease. Each CDR3 is given with its conserved first and last residue. A D gene is named only where the DNA matches it firmly. Part of the rows lack a size; the others show once, few, many or a class for expanded clones.

>TRBJ1-2|TRBV6-1|-|TRBD1
CASSERQGANGYTF
TGTGCCAGCAGTGAAAGGCAGGGGGCGAATGGCTACACCTTC
>TRBJ1-4|TRBV6-5|-|TRBD1
CASSSHRDRGNEKLFF
TGTGCCAGCAGTTCGCACCGGGACAGGGGAAACGAAAAACTGTTTTTT
>TRBJ2-5|TRBV7-9|-|TRBD2
CASRDQAGSKGTQYF
TGTGCCAGCAGGGACCAAGCGGGATCAAAGGGGACCCAGTACTTC
>TRBJ1-2|TRBV6-5|once|TRBD1
CASSGQGMDYGYTF
TGTGCCAGCAGCGGACAGGGGATGGACTATGGCTACACCTTC
>TRBJ1-2|TRBV6-5|-|-
CASSYSGPLNYGYTF
TGTGCCAGCAGTTACTCTGGGCCCCTAAATTATGGCTACACCTTC
>TRBJ1-2|TRBV2|-|TRBD1
CASSETRQGRSYGYTF
TGTGCCAGCAGTGAAACCCGACAGGGTCGATCCTATGGCTACACCTTC
>TRBJ2-3|TRBV29-1|-|TRBD2
CSVAASGGADTQYF
TGCAGCGTTGCGGCTAGCGGGGGGGCAGATACGCAGTATTTT
>TRBJ1-1|TRBV5-4|once|-
CASSPSPLELNTEAFF
TGTGCCAGCAGCCCAAGTCCCCTAGAACTAAACACTGAAGCTTTCTTT
>TRBJ2-1|TRBV30|-|TRBD2
CAWSVGGTTTNEQFF
TGTGCCTGGAGTGTAGGCGGGACTACTACCAATGAGCAGTTCTTC
>TRBJ1-2|TRBV7-9|-|-
CASSLAREGYTF
TGTGCCAGCAGCTTAGCGCGAGAGGGCTACACCTTC
>TRBJ1-2|TRBV6-5|-|-
CASRPGHNDYTF
TGTGCCAGCAGACCGGGACATAACGACTACACCTTC
>TRBJ1-2|TRBV7-9|few|-
CASSFTTGLTNYGYTF
TGTGCCAGCAGCTTTACGACAGGACTCACTAACTATGGCTACACCTTC
>TRBJ2-5|TRBV29-1|-|TRBD2
CSVRHLQGGLAGLTQETQYF
TGCAGCGTTCGCCACCTACAGGGGGGACTAGCGGGGCTAACCCAAGAGACCCAGTACTTC
>TRBJ2-3|TRBV4-2|-|TRBD2
CASSQGVGLAGGRTDTQYF
TGTGCCAGCAGCCAAGGGGTCGGACTAGCGGGGGGGAGGACAGATACGCAGTATTTT
>TRBJ2-3|TRBV24-1|-|-
CATSDPADTQYF
TGTGCCACCAGTGATCCCGCAGATACGCAGTATTTT
>TRBJ1-6|TRBV5-1|-|TRBD1
CASTRGRLSGQGPGTLHF
TGCGCCAGCACGCGCGGGAGGCTGTCGGGACAGGGACCCGGGACCCTCCACTTT
>TRBJ1-6|TRBV4-1|once|-
CASSQGPQGPRNSPLHF
TGCGCCAGCAGCCAAGGACCCCAGGGTCCGCGAAATTCACCCCTCCACTTT
>TRBJ2-1|TRBV7-2|-|TRBD2
CASSPTPAGLAGEQFF
TGTGCCAGCAGCCCAACCCCCGCTGGGCTAGCGGGTGAGCAGTTCTTC
>TRBJ1-1|TRBV5-1|-|-
CASSLGQMNTEAFF
TGCGCCAGCAGCTTGGGGCAGATGAACACTGAAGCTTTCTTT
>TRBJ2-3|TRBV19|few|TRBD2
CASSGGLGGVGDTQYF
TGTGCCAGTAGTGGGGGACTAGGAGGGGTAGGAGATACGCAGTATTTT
>TRBJ1-1|TRBV27|-|-
CASTRGTEAFF
TGTGCCAGCACCCGGGGGACTGAAGCTTTCTTT
>TRBJ2-1|TRBV19|-|-
CASTKGGGYNEQFF
TGTGCCAGTACCAAAGGGGGGGGGTACAATGAGCAGTTCTTC
>TRBJ2-3|TRBV29-1|-|TRBD1
CSAWTGGEDTQYF
TGCAGCGCCTGGACAGGGGGCGAGGATACGCAGTATTTT
>TRBJ2-2|TRBV9|-|TRBD1
CASSARTGGSGTGELFF
TGTGCCAGCAGCGCCAGGACAGGGGGAAGCGGCACCGGGGAGCTGTTTTTT
>TRBJ1-2|TRBV3-1/TRBV3-2|-|-
CASSQGRGRDGYTF
TGTGCCAGCAGCCAAGGGCGGGGGAGAGACGGCTACACCTTC
>TRBJ1-3|TRBV11-2|-|-
CASSLDTGSGNTIYF
TGTGCCAGCAGCTTAGATACAGGCTCTGGAAACACCATATATTTT
>TRBJ2-3|TRBV5-1|once|-
CASSPDSHTDTQYF
TGCGCCAGCAGCCCCGACTCTCACACAGATACGCAGTATTTT